The present T cell receptor (beta chain) was sequenced within a study of T-cell memory formation after mild COVID-19. TCRdb re-called the 5' RACE reads with MiXCR, one entry per CDR3 protein. The table has 210,000 or so distinct CDR3 sequences, under 12% seen once. Only a few counts were recorded for this clonotype. The sample taken for sequencing was PBMCs or a T cell subset sorted from them (not recorded which). The TCR comes from a man aged 18 to 35 who had mild COVID-19 (a few samples of this study predate the infection). Cell type and time point are not known.

CDR3: CASSQETGSNQPQHF. CDR3 bases: TGCGCCAGCAGCCAGGAGACAGGTAGCAATCAGCCCCAGCATTTT. This chain uses TRBV5-1 with TRBJ1-5; the D gene is possibly TRBD1 (6 bases). Germline lookup yields CDR1 SGHRS and CDR2 YFSETQ. The CDR3 consists of 15 residues. V was shortened by 4 bases and J by 0 bases, with 11 bases between the two germline ends.